This TCR beta chain was recovered during a study of blood T cell repertoires in COVID-19. About the study: COVID-19 samples, acute and convalescent, were from the United States, Italy and Spain.

This clone was detected a few times. The CDR3 runs to 14 residues. Germline V gene sequence: CDR1 SGHDT, CDR2 YYEEEE. V lost 2 bases and J 2 bases, leaving 11 bases between the germline ends. TCRdb's table, derived via immunoSEQ multiplex PCR, lists solely in-frame clones and lacks some. Counted here are roughly 250,000 clones, approximately 87% occurring once; the ten biggest clones make up about 12%. The sequence was collected from a woman aged 25 to 45 with COVID-19, enrolled during active disease. The chain recombines TRBV5-6 with TRBJ2-7; tentatively, D is TRBD2 (6 bases). Material: peripheral blood. The CDR3 loop is CASSFRLEAYEQYF. For the CDR3, the DNA is TGTGCCAGCAGCTTCCGACTAGAAGCCTACGAGCAGTACTTC.